The 10 T cell receptor beta chains given below trace back to one sample, sequenced in a study of read filtering for tumor transcriptome and immune sequencing. From approximately 400 ng of RNA, a library with molecular barcoded alpha/delta and beta/gamma adaptors was made. In TCRdb, the reads were re-called with MiXCR into one record per CDR3 protein. This table holds some 41,000 distinct CDR3 sequences, 13% found once. The sample consisted of a population of CD138-negative cells sorted from bone marrow. These receptor sequences come from a donor at least 40 years old with multiple myeloma.

This clonotype showed up many times. The chain uses TRBV5-1 and TRBJ2-2; TRBD1 is a possible D gene (6 bases). V lost 0 bases and J lost 1, with 10 bases in between. Germline CDR1 SGHRS, CDR2 YFSETQ. The CDR3 runs to 16 residues. DNA for the CDR3: TGCGCCAGCAGCTTGGCAGGACAGATGAACACCGGGGAGCTGTTTTTT. The encoded protein is CASSLAGQMNTGELFF.

Notes on this clonotype: Just one base apart from a much larger clone, this may be a read error. The rearrangement links TRBV6-2 or TRBV6-3 to TRBJ2-7; D tentatively reads TRBD1 or TRBD2 (5 bases each). Between the trimmed V and J ends, which lost 6 bases and 5 bases, there was a span of 14 bases. This CDR3 contains 13 residues. In germline, CDR1 is MNHEY, CDR2 SVGEGT. The CDR3 loop is CASSPQGPNEQYF. CDR3 nucleotide sequence: TGTGCCAGCAGCCCGCAGGGACCGAACGAGCAGTACTTC.

This clonotype was picked up many times. V gene TRBV7-2 combines with J gene TRBJ1-5, with 12 positions matching TRBD1. Germline V gives CDR1 SGHTA, CDR2 FQGNSA. This CDR3 has 16 amino acids. V was pared by 4 bases and J by 6 bases, with 7 bases of the junction left unmatched. This CDR3 reads CASSSGTGGYGQPQHF. CDR3 nucleotides: TGTGCCAGCAGCTCCGGGACAGGGGGCTATGGTCAGCCCCAGCATTTT.

Details on this clonotype: A far larger clone is only one base removed, so a read error is likely. This chain links TRBV7-2 with TRBJ2-1, with TRBD2 matching 10 bases. CDR3 size: 15 residues. The germline V gene encodes CDR1 SGHTA and CDR2 FQGNSA. CDR3 amino acids: CASSFPGTSDNERFF. The CDR3 bases are TGTGCCAGCAGCTTCCCCGGGACTAGCGACAATGAGCGGTTCTTC.

Concerning this clonotype: A read error may produce the germline difference seen at one junction end. The chain combines TRBV20-1 with TRBJ2-7; 7 nucleotides agree with TRBD1. Per germline, CDR1 DFQATT and CDR2 SNEGSKA (reference sequence). The CDR3 is 17 residues long. CDR3 residues: CNARVYRRRQGFYEQYF. The CDR3 coding sequence is TGCAATGCTAGAGTTTACCGACGGCGACAGGGCTTCTACGAGCAGTACTTC.

About this clonotype itself: One base away lies a much larger clone, so this may be a sequencing read error. In this CDR3 the conserved last residue, phenylalanine or tryptophan, is missing, so a read error is likely. This chain connects TRBV30 to TRBJ1-5, with unresolved D. Germline-derived CDR1 and CDR2 are GTSNPN and SVGIG (reference sequence). The ends were cut back, 2 bases at V and 0 bases at J, with 5 bases in the middle. The CDR3 totals 13 residues. The CDR3 is CAWSTDSNQPQHS. DNA for the CDR3: TGTGCCTGGAGTACCGATAGCAATCAGCCCCAGCATTCT.

Ten or more counts support this clonotype. CDR3 loop: CATSDQSNQPQHF. Written as DNA, the CDR3 is TGTGCCACCAGTGACCAGAGCAATCAGCCCCAGCATTTT. The chain couples TRBV24-1 to TRBJ1-5; D ambiguous. Germline values: CDR1 KGHDR, CDR2 SFDVKD. Trimming shortened V by 4 bases and J by 1 base, and 4 bases separated the two germline ends. This CDR3 region has 13 residues.

This clonotype was observed many times. The chain couples TRBV19 to TRBJ2-1, with 12 bases identical to TRBD1. Germline assignment: CDR1 LNHDA and CDR2 SQIVND (reference sequence). Unmatched junction bases numbered 7, after V lost 7 bases and J lost 6 bases. CDR3 size: 15 residues. The chain's CDR3 is CASIDTGQGANEQFF. For the CDR3, the DNA is TGTGCCAGTATTGACACGGGACAGGGGGCCAATGAGCAGTTCTTC.

This clonotype occurred many times. The chain couples TRBV12-3 or TRBV12-4 to TRBJ1-4; 9 bases align to TRBD1. The CDR3 sequence is 14 residues long. Trimming cost V 6 bases and J 3 bases; bases outside gene matches: 2. The CDR3 is CASRDRGANEKLFF. The CDR3 DNA reads as TGTGCCAGCAGGGACAGGGGTGCTAATGAAAAACTGTTTTTT.

This clonotype was seen many times. The chain recombines TRBV28 with TRBJ1-1; tentatively, D is TRBD1 (5 bases). Germline V gene lookup returns CDR1 MDHEN and CDR2 SYDVKM. With 6 bases removed from V and 0 bases from J, the gap between germline ends came to 8 bases. There are 13 residues in the CDR3. CDR3 region: CASRWGMNTEAFF. DNA for the CDR3: TGTGCCAGCAGGTGGGGGATGAACACTGAAGCTTTCTTT.